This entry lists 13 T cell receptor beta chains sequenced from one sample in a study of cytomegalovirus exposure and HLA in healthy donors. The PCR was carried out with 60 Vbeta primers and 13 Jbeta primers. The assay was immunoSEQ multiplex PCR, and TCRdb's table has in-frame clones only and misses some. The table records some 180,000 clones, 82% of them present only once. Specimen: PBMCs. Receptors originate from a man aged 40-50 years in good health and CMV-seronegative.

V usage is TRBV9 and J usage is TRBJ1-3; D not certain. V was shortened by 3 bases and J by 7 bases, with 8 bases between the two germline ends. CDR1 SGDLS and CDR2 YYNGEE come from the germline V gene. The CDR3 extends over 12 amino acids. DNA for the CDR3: TGTGCCAGCAGCGCCCCTACTAACACCATATATTTT. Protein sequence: CASSAPTNTIYF.

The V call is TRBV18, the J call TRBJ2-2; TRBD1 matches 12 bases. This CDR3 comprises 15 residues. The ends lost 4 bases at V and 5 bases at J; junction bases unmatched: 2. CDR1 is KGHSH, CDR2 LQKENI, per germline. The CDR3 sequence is CASSRGQGATGELFF. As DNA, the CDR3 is TGTGCCAGCTCACGGGGACAGGGGGCGACCGGGGAGCTGTTTTTT.

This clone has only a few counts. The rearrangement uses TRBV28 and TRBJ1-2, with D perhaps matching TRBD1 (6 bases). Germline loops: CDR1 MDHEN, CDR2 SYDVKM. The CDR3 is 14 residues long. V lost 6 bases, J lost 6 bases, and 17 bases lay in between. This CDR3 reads CASSITGQLNGYTF. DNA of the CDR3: TGTGCCAGCAGCATAACAGGACAGTTGAATGGCTACACCTTC.

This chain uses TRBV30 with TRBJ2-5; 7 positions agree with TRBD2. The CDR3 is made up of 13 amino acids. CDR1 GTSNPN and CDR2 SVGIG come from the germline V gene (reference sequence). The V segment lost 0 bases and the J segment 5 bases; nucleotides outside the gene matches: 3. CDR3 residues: CAWSVTSAETQYF. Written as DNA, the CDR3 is TGTGCCTGGAGTGTAACTAGCGCGGAGACCCAGTACTTC.

The CDR3 DNA follows: TGTGCCAGCAGCTTAGGCCTTTCAAGCGACTACGAGCAGTACTTC. This encodes CASSLGLSSDYEQYF. The chain employs TRBV7-2 and TRBJ2-7; D remains ambiguous. The CDR3 loop spans 15 amino acids. Per germline, CDR1 SGHTA and CDR2 FQGNSA. With 1 base removed from V and 3 bases from J, the gap between germline ends came to 13 bases.

This CDR3 reads CASSYRGGQPQHF. In nucleotides, the CDR3 is TGTGCCAGCAGTTACAGGGGCGGTCAGCCCCAGCATTTT. V is TRBV6-5 and J is TRBJ1-5; a weak D match, TRBD1 (5 bases). Germline V CDR1 and CDR2: MNHEY, SVGAGI. The CDR3 sequence is 13 residues long. V gave up 2 bases and J gave up 6 bases, with 8 bases separating them.

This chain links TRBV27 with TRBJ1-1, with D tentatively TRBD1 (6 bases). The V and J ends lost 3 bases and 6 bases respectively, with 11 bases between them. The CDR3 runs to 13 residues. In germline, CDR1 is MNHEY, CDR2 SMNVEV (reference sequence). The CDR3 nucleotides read TGTGCCAGCAGTTTCAGAGGGGGTCCTGAAGCTTTCTTT. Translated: CASSFRGGPEAFF.

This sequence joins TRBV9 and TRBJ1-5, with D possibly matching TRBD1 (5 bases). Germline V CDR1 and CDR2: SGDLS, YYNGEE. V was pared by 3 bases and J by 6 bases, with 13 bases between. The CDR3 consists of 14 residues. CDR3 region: CASSASDSPQPQHF. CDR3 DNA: TGTGCCAGCAGCGCGTCTGACAGTCCTCAGCCCCAGCATTTT.

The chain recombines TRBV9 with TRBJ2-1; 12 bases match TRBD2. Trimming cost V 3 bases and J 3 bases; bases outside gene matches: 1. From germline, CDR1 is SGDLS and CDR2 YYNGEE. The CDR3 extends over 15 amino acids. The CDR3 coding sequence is TGTGCCAGCAGCGCGGGACTAGCGGGCTACAATGAGCAGTTCTTC. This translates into CASSAGLAGYNEQFF.

This CDR3 reads CASSLGQRGGKETQYF. CDR3 in DNA: TGTGCCAGCAGCTTAGGCCAGCGGGGGGGAAAAGAGACCCAGTACTTC. This chain links TRBV11-2 with TRBJ2-5, with TRBD2 matching over 10 bases. Germline V gene lookup returns CDR1 SGHAT and CDR2 FQNNGV. The CDR3 is 16 amino acids. V shed 1 base, J shed 3 bases, and the junction held 5 bases outside the gene matches. The entire variable domain, with the rest obtained from reference TRBV11-2 and TRBJ2-5, is as follows: EAGVAQSPRYKIIEKRQSVAFWCNPISGHATLYWYQQILGQGPKLLIQFQNNGVVDDSQLPKDRFSAERLKGVDSTLKIQPAKLEDSAVYLCASSLGQRGGKETQYFGPGTRLLVL.

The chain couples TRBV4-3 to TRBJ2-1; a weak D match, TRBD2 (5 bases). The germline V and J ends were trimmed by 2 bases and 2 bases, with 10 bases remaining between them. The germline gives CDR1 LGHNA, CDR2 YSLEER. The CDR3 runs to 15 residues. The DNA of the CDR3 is TGCGCCAGCAGCCAACTGGTCGGGGCCTACAATGAGCAGTTCTTC. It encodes CASSQLVGAYNEQFF.

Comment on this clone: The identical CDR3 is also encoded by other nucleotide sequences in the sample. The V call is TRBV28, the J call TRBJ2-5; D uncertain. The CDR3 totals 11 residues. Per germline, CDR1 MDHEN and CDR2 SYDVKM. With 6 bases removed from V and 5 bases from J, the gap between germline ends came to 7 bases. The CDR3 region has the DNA TGTGCCAGCAGCTCACAGGAGACCCAGTACTTC. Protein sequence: CASSSQETQYF.

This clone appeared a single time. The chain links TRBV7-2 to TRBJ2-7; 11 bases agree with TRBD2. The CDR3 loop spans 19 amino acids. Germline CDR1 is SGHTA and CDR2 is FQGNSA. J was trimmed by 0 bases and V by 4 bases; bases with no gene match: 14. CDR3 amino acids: CASSSPASGGPVFSYEQYF. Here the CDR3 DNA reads TGTGCCAGCAGCTCCCCGGCTAGCGGGGGGCCCGTCTTCTCCTACGAGCAGTACTTC. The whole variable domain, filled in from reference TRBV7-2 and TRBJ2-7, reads GAGVSQSPSNKVTEKGKDVELRCDPISGHTALYWYRQSLGQGLEFLIYFQGNSAPDKSGLPSDRFSAERTGGSVSTLTIQRTQQEDSAVYLCASSSPASGGPVFSYEQYFGPGTRLTVT.